The 16 T cell receptor beta chains reported below all come from one sample, sequenced in a study of blood T cell repertoires in COVID-19. Repertoires were generated with immunoSEQ multiplex PCR, while TCRdb's copy carries only in-frame clones and drops some. The table includes 120,000 to 150,000 clones, less than 90% detected once. The sequencing input was PBMCs or T cells enriched from blood (not recorded which). These receptor sequences come from a woman aged 45-59 years who had been exposed to COVID-19.

The table lists this clone with a few counts. The J gene is TRBJ2-4, the V gene TRBV19; 14 positions match TRBD2. The germline V gene has CDR1 LNHDA and CDR2 SQIVND (reference sequence). The V segment lost 5 bases and the J segment 0 bases; nucleotides outside the gene matches: 3. The CDR3 is 17 residues long. The CDR3 DNA reads TGTGCCAGTAGTGGGACTAGCGGGAGAGTAGCCAAAAACATTCAGTACTTC. Protein sequence: CASSGTSGRVAKNIQYF.

The chain employs TRBV7-6 and TRBJ1-3; TRBD1 is a possible D gene (6 bases). V was clipped by 5 bases and J by 4 bases, with 15 bases between them. The CDR3 contains 15 residues. Germline-derived CDR1 and CDR2 are SGHVS and FNYEAQ. Here the CDR3 reads CASSRTQGNGNTIYF. The CDR3 coding sequence is TGTGCCAGCAGCCGAACACAGGGTAACGGAAACACCATATATTTT.

The count of this clone is one. The chain joins TRBV7-9 to TRBJ1-2, with a tentative D call TRBD1 (5 bases). Germline V CDR1 and CDR2: SEHNR, FQNEAQ (reference sequence). Between the trimmed V and J ends, which lost 1 base and 3 bases, there was a span of 9 bases. This CDR3 region has 14 residues. The chain's CDR3 is CASSLVGPDYGYTF. The CDR3 DNA is TGTGCCAGCAGCTTAGTGGGGCCAGACTATGGCTACACCTTC.

This clone was counted between two and nine times. This chain connects TRBV19 to TRBJ1-1; TRBD1 agrees at 9 bases. Germline CDR1 is LNHDA and CDR2 is SQIVND (reference sequence). V trimming: 3 bases; J trimming: 9 bases; junction bases outside the gene matches: 8. CDR3 length: 14 residues. DNA for the CDR3: TGTGCCAGTAGTATTGCACAGGGGGCGTCGAAAGCTTTCTTT. It yields the protein CASSIAQGASKAFF.

V gene TRBV29-1 combines with J gene TRBJ1-1, with D maybe TRBD1 (6 bases). The CDR3 consists of 12 residues. The germline CDR1 and CDR2 sequences are SQVTM and ANQGSEA. Trimming removed 7 bases from V and 10 bases from J, with 19 bases in between. Written as DNA, the CDR3 is TGCAGCGGTGGGGGGGGCGATCATCTAGCTTTCTTT. The encoded protein is CSGGGGDHLAFF. Full variable domain (remainder filled in from reference TRBV29-1 and TRBJ1-1): SAVISQKPSRDICQRGTSLTIQCQVDSQVTMMFWYRQQPGQSLTLIATANQGSEATYESGFVIDKFPISRPNLTFSTLTVSNMSPEDSSIYLCSGGGGDHLAFFGQGTRLTVV.

This chain uses TRBV30 with TRBJ2-6; 7 bases are shared with TRBD1. V trimming: 7 bases; J trimming: 0 bases; junction bases outside the gene matches: 9. CDR3 size: 16 residues. Germline V CDR1 and CDR2: GTSNPN, SVGIG (reference sequence). Here the CDR3 reads CAYTGAPSSGANVLTF. As DNA, the CDR3 is TGTGCCTATACAGGGGCGCCTAGCTCTGGGGCCAACGTCCTGACTTTC.

V is TRBV7-2 and J is TRBJ1-1; D is ambiguous. Germline CDR1 SGHTA, CDR2 FQGNSA. The CDR3 extends over 14 amino acids. Between the trimmed V and J ends, which lost 1 base and 12 bases, there was a span of 18 bases. This chain's CDR3 is CASSLGGRTPYPFF. CDR3 nucleotides: TGTGCCAGCAGCTTAGGAGGTCGAACCCCCTACCCTTTCTTT.

The chain uses TRBV19 and TRBJ1-1; D gene uncertain. CDR1 LNHDA and CDR2 SQIVND come from the germline V gene (reference sequence). The V end lost 2 bases, the J end lost 1 base, and 5 bases lay between the germline ends. The CDR3 consists of 13 residues. The CDR3 coding sequence is TGTGCCAGTAGTATAAACGGGAACACTGAAGCTTTCTTT. As protein: CASSINGNTEAFF. The full variable domain, with the rest looked up from reference TRBV19 and TRBJ1-1, is DGGITQSPKYLFRKEGQNVTLSCEQNLNHDAMYWYRQDPGQGLRLIYYSQIVNDFQKGDIAEGYSVSREKKESFPLTVTSAQKNPTAFYLCASSINGNTEAFFGQGTRLTVV.

The chain has TRBV2 and TRBJ1-1; 8 bases fit TRBD1. The germline CDR1 and CDR2 sequences are SNHLY and FYNNEI. V trimming: 5 bases; J trimming: 2 bases; junction bases outside the gene matches: 13. This CDR3 region has 17 residues. This CDR3 reads CASSITPGGEGNTEAFF. In DNA, the CDR3 is TGTGCCAGCAGTATCACCCCAGGGGGCGAGGGAAACACTGAAGCTTTCTTT.

The rearrangement joins TRBV9 to TRBJ2-7, with a tentative D call TRBD1 (6 bases). V was shortened by 1 base and J by 0 bases, with 11 bases between the two germline ends. Per germline, CDR1 SGDLS and CDR2 YYNGEE. This CDR3 is built from 15 residues. The CDR3 DNA sequence: TGTGCCAGCAGCGTATCCCAGGGGAGCTCCTACGAGCAGTACTTC. Its translation: CASSVSQGSSYEQYF.

This chain connects TRBV1 to TRBJ2-5; the table names TRBD2, a call not compared with the DNA. TRBV1 is reported as a pseudogene. This CDR3 region has 18 residues. The CDR3 loop reads CTSSHKDTSGGAGETQYF. The CDR3 region has the DNA TGCACCAGCAGCCACAAAGATACTAGCGGGGGGGCCGGAGAGACCCAGTACTTC.

This chain joins TRBV10-3 and TRBJ2-3; 12 nucleotides match TRBD2. The CDR3 has 17 amino acids. Germline trimming cut 6 bases from V and 0 bases from J; bases unmatched to any gene: 7. Germline V lookup: CDR1 ENHRY, CDR2 SYGVKD. The CDR3 spells CAIRGLAGSTSTDTQYF. The CDR3 DNA reads as TGTGCCATCAGAGGACTAGCGGGGAGTACTAGCACAGATACGCAGTATTTT.

This chain uses TRBV2 with TRBJ1-4; TRBD1 matches at 8 bases. Germline values: CDR1 SNHLY, CDR2 FYNNEI. This CDR3 has 14 residues. Germline trimming cut 7 bases from V and 8 bases from J; bases unmatched to any gene: 9. The CDR3 loop reads CASTMRTGNEKLFF. DNA of the CDR3: TGTGCCAGCACCATGCGGACAGGGAACGAAAAACTGTTTTTT.

V gene TRBV21-1 combines with J gene TRBJ1-5. TRBV21-1 is assigned pseudogene status. The CDR3 runs 17 residues. The CDR3 loop reads CASSKALRACGNQPQHF. Written as DNA, the CDR3 is TGTGCCAGCAGCAAAGCTCTGCGGGCGTGCGGCAATCAGCCCCAGCATTTT.

The chain employs TRBV19 and TRBJ2-3; D might be TRBD2 (5 bases). The germline CDR1 and CDR2 sequences are LNHDA and SQIVND (reference sequence). V was shortened by 4 bases and J by 0 bases, with 11 bases between the two germline ends. The CDR3 loop spans 15 amino acids. CDR3 sequence: CASSTLAASTDTQYF. CDR3 nucleotide sequence: TGTGCCAGTAGTACCCTAGCTGCTAGCACAGATACGCAGTATTTT.

The chain uses TRBV19 and TRBJ1-5; no clear D gene. V lost 5 bases and J 1 base, leaving 15 bases between the germline ends. The V gene's germline CDR1 is LNHDA and CDR2 SQIVND (reference sequence). The CDR3 runs to 16 residues. In DNA, the CDR3 is TGTGCCAGTAGTCCCAACGGAGGGTTAAGCAATCAGCCCCAGCATTTT. Its protein product is CASSPNGGLSNQPQHF.